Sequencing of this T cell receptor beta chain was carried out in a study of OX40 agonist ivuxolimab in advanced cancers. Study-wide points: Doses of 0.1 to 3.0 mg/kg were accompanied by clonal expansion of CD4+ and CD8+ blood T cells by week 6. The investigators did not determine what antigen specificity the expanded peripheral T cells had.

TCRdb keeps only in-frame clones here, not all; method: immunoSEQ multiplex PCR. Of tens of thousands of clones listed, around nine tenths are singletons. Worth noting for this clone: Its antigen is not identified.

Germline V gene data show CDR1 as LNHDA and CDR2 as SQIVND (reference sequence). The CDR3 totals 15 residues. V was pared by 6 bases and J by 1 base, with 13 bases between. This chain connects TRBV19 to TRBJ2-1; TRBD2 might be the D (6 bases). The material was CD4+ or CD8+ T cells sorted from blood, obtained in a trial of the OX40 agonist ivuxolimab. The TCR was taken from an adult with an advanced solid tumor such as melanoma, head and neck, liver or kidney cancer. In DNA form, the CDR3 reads TGTGCCAGTAGCCGCGGGACGGTTTCCTACAATGAGCAGTTCTTC. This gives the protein CASSRGTVSYNEQFF.